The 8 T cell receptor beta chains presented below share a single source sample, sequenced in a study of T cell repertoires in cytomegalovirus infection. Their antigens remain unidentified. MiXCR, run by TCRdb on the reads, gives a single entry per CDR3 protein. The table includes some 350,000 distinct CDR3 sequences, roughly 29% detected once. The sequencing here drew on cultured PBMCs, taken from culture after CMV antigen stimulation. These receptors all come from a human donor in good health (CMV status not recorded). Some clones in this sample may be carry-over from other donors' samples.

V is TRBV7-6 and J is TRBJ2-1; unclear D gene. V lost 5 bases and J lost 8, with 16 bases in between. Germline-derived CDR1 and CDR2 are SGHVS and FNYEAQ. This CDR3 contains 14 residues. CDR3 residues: CASSPRTREDEQFF. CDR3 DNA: TGTGCCAGCAGCCCTAGGACCCGCGAGGATGAGCAGTTCTTC.

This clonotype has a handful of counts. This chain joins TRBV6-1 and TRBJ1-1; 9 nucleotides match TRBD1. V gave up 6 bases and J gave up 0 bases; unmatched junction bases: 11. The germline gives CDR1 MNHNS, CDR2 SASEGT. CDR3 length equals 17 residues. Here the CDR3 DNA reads TGTGCCAGCAGAACGGAGGGACAGGGTAGGGTGAACACTGAAGCTTTCTTT. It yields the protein CASRTEGQGRVNTEAFF.

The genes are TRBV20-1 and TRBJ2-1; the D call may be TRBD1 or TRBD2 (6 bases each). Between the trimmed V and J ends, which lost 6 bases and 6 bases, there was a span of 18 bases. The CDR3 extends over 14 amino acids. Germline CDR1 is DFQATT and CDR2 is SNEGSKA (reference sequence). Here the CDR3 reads CSAKGGSFPNEQFF. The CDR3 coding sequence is TGCAGTGCGAAAGGGGGGAGTTTTCCCAATGAGCAGTTCTTC.

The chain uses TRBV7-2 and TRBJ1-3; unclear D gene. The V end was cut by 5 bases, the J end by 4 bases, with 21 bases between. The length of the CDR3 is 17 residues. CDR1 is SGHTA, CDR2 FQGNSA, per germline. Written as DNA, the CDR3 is TGTGCCAGCAGCCCTAGGGAGGGTCCACTGTCCGGAAACACCATATATTTT. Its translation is CASSPREGPLSGNTIYF.

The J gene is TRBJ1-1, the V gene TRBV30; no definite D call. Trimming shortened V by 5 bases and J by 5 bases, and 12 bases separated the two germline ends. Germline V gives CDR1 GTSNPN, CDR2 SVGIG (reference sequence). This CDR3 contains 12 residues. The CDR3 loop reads CAWGRGGTEAFF. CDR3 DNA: TGTGCCTGGGGGCGCGGCGGGACTGAAGCTTTCTTT. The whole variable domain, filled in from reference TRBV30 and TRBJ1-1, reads SQTIHQWPATLVQPVGSPLSLECTVEGTSNPNLYWYRQAAGRGLQLLFYSVGIGQISSEVPQNLSASRPQDRQFILSSKKLLLSDSGFYLCAWGRGGTEAFFGQGTRLTVV.

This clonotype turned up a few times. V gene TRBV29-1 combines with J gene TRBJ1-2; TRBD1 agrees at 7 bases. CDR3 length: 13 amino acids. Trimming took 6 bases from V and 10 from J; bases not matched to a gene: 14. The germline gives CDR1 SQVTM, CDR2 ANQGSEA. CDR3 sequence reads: CSVAGQARVAYTF. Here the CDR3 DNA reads TGCAGCGTAGCCGGACAGGCGAGAGTCGCCTACACCTTC.

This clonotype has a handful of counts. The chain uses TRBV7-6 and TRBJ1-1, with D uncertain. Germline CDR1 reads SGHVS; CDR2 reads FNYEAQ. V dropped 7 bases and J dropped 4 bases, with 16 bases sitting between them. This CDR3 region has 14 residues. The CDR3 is CASKKVQEATEAFF. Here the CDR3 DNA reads TGTGCCAGCAAAAAAGTCCAGGAGGCCACTGAAGCTTTCTTT.

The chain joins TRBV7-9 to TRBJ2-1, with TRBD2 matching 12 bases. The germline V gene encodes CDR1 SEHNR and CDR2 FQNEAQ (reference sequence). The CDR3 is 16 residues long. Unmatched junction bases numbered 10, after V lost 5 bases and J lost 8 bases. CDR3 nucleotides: TGTGCCAGCAGCGCCCGACTAGCGGGAGTGGTCTATGAGCAGTTCTTC. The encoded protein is CASSARLAGVVYEQFF.